This is a list of T cell receptor beta chains from one sample in a study of early T cells in non-severe SARS-CoV-2 infection. TCRdb re-called the 5' RACE reads with MiXCR, one entry per CDR3 protein. The sample contains some 98,000 distinct CDR3 sequences, more than 9.5% of which appear only once. The specimen sequenced was whole blood. These receptors all stem from an adult who was a healthcare worker with PCR-confirmed SARS-CoV-2 infection or an uninfected control (not recorded which). Both conserved end residues are part of each CDR3. Fields, in order: clone size, J gene, V gene, D gene, CDR3 protein, CDR3 DNA. A D gene is named only where the DNA matches it firmly. Expanded clones are given a class, and other clones once, few, many or no size at all.

size: -
J: TRBJ1-4
V: TRBV28
D: TRBD1
CDR3: CASSSGQGAEKLFF
DNA: TGTGCCAGCAGCTCGGGACAGGGAGCTGAAAAACTGTTTTTT

size: few
J: TRBJ1-1
V: TRBV7-9
D: -
CDR3: CASNPILDKGNTEAFF
DNA: TGTGCCAGCAACCCCATCCTGGACAAGGGGAACACTGAAGCTTTCTTT

size: many
J: TRBJ2-5
V: TRBV11-3
D: -
CDR3: CASSRRPSETQYF
DNA: TGTGCCAGCAGCAGACGCCCCTCAGAGACCCAGTACTTC

size: many
J: TRBJ2-1
V: TRBV2
D: -
CDR3: CASSGGSYNEQFF
DNA: TGTGCCAGCAGCGGGGGCTCCTACAATGAGCAGTTCTTC

size: few
J: TRBJ1-1
V: TRBV27
D: TRBD1
CDR3: CASSRQGLKAFF
DNA: TGTGCCAGCAGTCGACAGGGCCTGAAAGCTTTCTTT

size: many
J: TRBJ1-4
V: TRBV19
D: -
CDR3: CASSKLGQASSREEKLFF
DNA: TGTGCCAGTAGTAAGCTCGGCCAGGCGTCCTCCCGGGAGGAAAAACTGTTTTTT

size: few
J: TRBJ2-1
V: TRBV15
D: -
CDR3: CATSSRKTDNEQFF
DNA: TGTGCCACCAGCAGTAGAAAGACAGACAATGAGCAGTTCTTC

size: few
J: TRBJ1-1
V: TRBV5-1
D: -
CDR3: CASSFGNTEAFF
DNA: TGCGCCAGCAGCTTTGGGAACACTGAAGCTTTCTTT

size: many
J: TRBJ2-2
V: TRBV5-1
D: -
CDR3: CASSLQWRGTGELFF
DNA: TGCGCCAGCAGCCTCCAGTGGCGAGGCACCGGGGAGCTGTTTTTT

size: few
J: TRBJ2-2
V: TRBV11-3
D: -
CDR3: CASSRTRGGTGELFF
DNA: TGTGCCAGCAGCCGTACGAGGGGTGGCACCGGGGAGCTGTTTTTT

size: many
J: TRBJ2-1
V: TRBV7-6
D: TRBD2
CDR3: CASSFSGGGGNEQFF
DNA: TGTGCCAGCAGCTTTAGCGGGGGAGGCGGCAATGAGCAGTTCTTC

size: few
J: TRBJ2-1
V: TRBV12-3/TRBV12-4
D: -
CDR3: CASRRVPGIGDEQFF
DNA: TGTGCCAGCAGGCGCGTTCCGGGCATAGGGGATGAGCAGTTCTTC

size: many
J: TRBJ1-5
V: TRBV27
D: -
CDR3: CASSLSSWVNQPQHF
DNA: TGTGCCAGCAGTTTATCGAGCTGGGTCAATCAGCCCCAGCATTTT

size: many
J: TRBJ1-2
V: TRBV28
D: -
CDR3: CASIPPGIRHGYTF
DNA: TGTGCCAGCATCCCGCCCGGGATAAGGCATGGCTACACCTTC

size: -
J: TRBJ1-2
V: TRBV30
D: -
CDR3: CAWSRYGYTF
DNA: TGTGCCTGGTCTCGGTATGGCTACACCTTC

size: -
J: TRBJ1-1
V: TRBV7-3
D: -
CDR3: CASSPDPNTEAFF
DNA: TGTGCCAGCAGCCCCGACCCGAACACTGAAGCTTTCTTT

size: few
J: TRBJ2-7
V: TRBV18
D: -
CDR3: CASSPSTRTYEQYF
DNA: TGTGCCAGCTCACCCTCTACCCGGACATACGAGCAGTACTTC